This T cell receptor beta chain comes out of a study of CD8+ T cells in alopecia areata. Study findings and constraints: Higher clonality was seen in lesional scalp than in normal scalp, especially in alopecia totalis/universalis.

Both CD4+ and CD8+ T cells were separated by sorting PBMCs. Notes on this clone: Its antigen is unknown.

The germline V gene has CDR1 LNHNV and CDR2 YYDKDF (reference sequence). Deletions cut 5 bases from V and 8 bases from J, with 15 bases between. The CDR3 spans 13 residues. RNA was isolated and reverse transcribed to cDNA, the sequencing template. Produced via immunoSEQ multiplex PCR; TCRdb's table is partial and in-frame only. The sample holds 120,000 or so clones, less than 70% seen once. The chain is built from TRBV15 and TRBJ1-2, with D hard to call. The TCR originated in a human donor in good health. Sequenced: CD4+ T cells sorted from blood. The CDR3 sequence is CATSSRPIEGYTF. The CDR3 DNA is TGTGCCACCAGCTCGAGACCGATAGAAGGCTACACCTTC.